Listed below are T cell receptor beta chains from one sample, sequenced in a study of blood T cell repertoires in COVID-19. Assay used: immunoSEQ multiplex PCR; TCRdb lists only in-frame clones, some missing. The table lists 160,000 or so clones, more than 75% of them singletons. Specimen: peripheral blood. Receptors originate from a middle-aged man with acute or convalescent COVID-19. The CDR3 runs from the conserved cysteine through the conserved F or W. A D gene is named only where the DNA matches it firmly. Expanded clones get a size class; other rows say once, few or many, or leave the size out.

>TRBJ2-7|-|-|TRBV19
CASSIDEGDEQYF
TGTGCCAGTAGTATAGATGAAGGGGACGAGCAGTACTTC
>TRBJ2-7|TRBD2|-|TRBV5-6
CASSLGTSPNEQYF
TGTGCCAGCAGCTTGGGGACTAGCCCAAACGAGCAGTACTTC
>TRBJ2-7|TRBD1|-|TRBV5-8
CASSKAPTGSHEQYF
TGTGCCAGCAGCAAAGCCCCGACAGGGTCCCACGAGCAGTACTTC
>TRBJ2-7|-|-|TRBV27
CASSSGIYEQYF
TGTGCCAGCAGCTCAGGGATCTACGAGCAGTACTTC
>TRBJ2-7|TRBD1|-|TRBV11-3
CASSPRTGDYEQYF
TGTGCCAGCAGCCCGAGGACAGGGGACTACGAGCAGTACTTC
>TRBJ2-2|-|-|TRBV5-1
CASSRGGGDTGELFF
TGCGCCAGCAGCCGGGGCGGGGGCGACACCGGGGAGCTGTTTTTT
>TRBJ1-6|-|-|TRBV7-9
CASSPVNSPLHF
TGTGCCAGCAGCCCGGTTAATTCACCCCTCCACTTT
>TRBJ2-5|TRBD2|-|TRBV5-6
CASSFSSGGLQETQYF
TGTGCCAGCAGCTTTTCTAGCGGGGGGTTACAAGAGACCCAGTACTTC
>TRBJ1-1|TRBD1|-|TRBV2
CASSRTGGNTEAFF
TGTGCCAGCAGCCGGACAGGGGGAAACACTGAAGCTTTCTTT
>TRBJ2-1|-|-|TRBV10-3
CAISVGNSEFNEQFF
TGTGCCATCAGTGTTGGCAATTCAGAATTCAATGAGCAGTTCTTC
>TRBJ1-2|TRBD1|few|TRBV9
CASSVTPGGFYGYTF
TGTGCCAGCAGCGTAACGCCAGGGGGCTTCTATGGCTACACCTTC
>TRBJ1-1|-|few|TRBV7-9
CASSSIRTEAFF
TGTGCCAGCAGCTCCATCCGGACTGAAGCTTTCTTT
>TRBJ1-4|-|-|TRBV12-3/TRBV12-4
CASRGRNEKLFF
TGTGCCAGCAGGGGCAGAAATGAAAAACTGTTTTTT
>TRBJ1-2|-|-|TRBV6-6
CASTPSRETDGYTF
TGTGCCAGCACTCCGTCCAGGGAAACTGATGGCTACACCTTC
>TRBJ1-1|TRBD1|once|TRBV28
CASRTPGQGFAEAFF
TGTGCCAGCAGGACTCCGGGACAGGGGTTCGCTGAAGCTTTCTTT
>TRBJ1-5|TRBD1|-|TRBV7-2
CASSFDRGGRQPQHF
TGTGCCAGCAGCTTTGACAGGGGAGGTCGTCAGCCCCAGCATTTT
>TRBJ1-3|TRBD1|-|TRBV7-2
CASSTRGQNGNTIYF
TGTGCCAGCAGCACCAGGGGGCAAAATGGAAACACCATATATTTT
>TRBJ2-7|-|-|TRBV19
CASSPSGPYEQYF
TGTGCCAGTAGTCCTTCAGGGCCCTACGAGCAGTACTTC
>TRBJ2-6|-|once|TRBV9
CASSVEGTGANVLTF
TGTGCCAGCAGCGTAGAGGGGACTGGGGCCAACGTCCTGACTTTC
>TRBJ1-1|-|-|TRBV29-1
CSVDTLRNTEAFF
TGCAGCGTTGATACTCTGAGGAACACTGAAGCTTTCTTT
>TRBJ2-1|-|-|TRBV5-4
CASSLRGPSSYNEQFF
TGTGCCAGCAGCTTAAGGGGCCCTAGCTCCTACAATGAGCAGTTCTTC
>TRBJ1-2|-|once|TRBV4-1
CATSDTLEGYTF
TGCGCCACTTCGGACACCCTAGAGGGCTACACCTTC
>TRBJ2-3|-|-|TRBV13
CASSPLAGPGDTQYF
TGTGCCAGCAGCCCGCTCGCGGGGCCGGGAGATACGCAGTATTTT
>TRBJ2-5|-|-|TRBV18
CASSPLSRETQYF
TGTGCCAGCTCACCGCTGTCCCGGGAGACCCAGTACTTC
>TRBJ1-1|-|-|TRBV7-9
CASSSLVTGAFMNTEAFF
TGTGCCAGCAGCTCACTTGTAACAGGAGCCTTCATGAACACTGAAGCTTTCTTT
>TRBJ2-1|TRBD2|-|TRBV2
CASRGRLAGTYNEQFF
TGTGCCAGCAGGGGAAGACTAGCGGGAACGTACAATGAGCAGTTCTTC
>TRBJ1-3|TRBD1|-|TRBV5-1
CASRGGQGAGNTIYF
TGCGCCAGCCGGGGCGGACAGGGTGCTGGAAACACCATATATTTT
>TRBJ2-7|-|-|TRBV12-3/TRBV12-4
CASSSPLREQYF
TGTGCCAGCAGTTCGCCGTTGCGCGAGCAGTACTTC
>TRBJ1-5|-|-|TRBV4-1
CASSQEYGVRSNQPQHF
TGCGCCAGCAGCCAAGAATACGGGGTACGAAGCAATCAGCCCCAGCATTTT
>TRBJ1-4|-|-|TRBV6-5
CASSSGGRGEKLFF
TGTGCCAGCAGTTCCGGGGGGAGGGGAGAAAAACTGTTTTTT
>TRBJ2-3|TRBD1|once|TRBV5-6
CASSMGQGASTDTQYF
TGTGCCAGCAGCATGGGACAGGGGGCTTCGACAGATACGCAGTATTTT
>TRBJ1-4|TRBD1|-|TRBV19
CATTQTGTNEKLFF
TGTGCCACCACTCAGACAGGGACTAATGAAAAACTGTTTTTT
>TRBJ2-1|-|-|TRBV5-4
CASSATSSNEQFF
TGTGCCAGCAGCGCTACTAGTTCTAATGAGCAGTTCTTC
>TRBJ2-1|TRBD2|-|TRBV5-5
CASSLGSGGADNEQFF
TGTGCCAGCAGCTTGGGTAGCGGGGGGGCCGACAATGAGCAGTTCTTC
>TRBJ1-2|TRBD1|few|TRBV3-1/TRBV3-2
CASSPRDREEGYTF
TGTGCCAGCAGCCCTCGGGACAGGGAGGAGGGCTACACCTTC
>TRBJ1-5|-|-|TRBV6-5
CASTLGGSNQPQHF
TGTGCCAGCACCTTAGGAGGAAGCAATCAGCCCCAGCATTTT
>TRBJ2-2|-|-|TRBV7-6
CASRTDIANTGELFF
TGTGCCAGCAGAACGGACATTGCGAACACCGGGGAGCTGTTTTTT
>TRBJ1-2|TRBD1|few|TRBV19
CASKRQGAFGYTF
TGTGCCAGTAAGAGGCAGGGGGCGTTTGGCTACACCTTC
>TRBJ2-1|TRBD2|-|TRBV6-2/TRBV6-3
CASSFITSGGANEQFF
TGTGCCAGCAGTTTCATCACTAGCGGGGGGGCCAATGAGCAGTTCTTC
>TRBJ1-1|TRBD1|-|TRBV9
CASSNTGGITEAFF
TGTGCCAGCAGCAATACAGGGGGCATCACTGAAGCTTTCTTT
>TRBJ1-1|TRBD1|-|TRBV6-5
CASSRTGVNTEAFF
TGTGCCAGCAGTCGGACAGGGGTGAACACTGAAGCTTTCTTT
>TRBJ1-1|TRBD1|-|TRBV9
CASSAGTVGPLF
TGTGCCAGCAGCGCGGGGACAGTGGGTCCCCTTTTT
>TRBJ2-1|TRBD1|-|TRBV2
CASRPGPDRGHEQFF
TGTGCCAGCAGACCCGGCCCCGACAGGGGGCATGAGCAGTTCTTC